The rows below give T cell receptor beta chains drawn from one sample of a study of lymphopenia after photon versus proton radiotherapy. This table comes from immunoSEQ multiplex PCR, and its TCRdb copy is limited to in-frame clones, with some not included. Among more than 15,000 clones listed, about nine tenths were seen once. The material was peripheral blood, obtained from a patient treated with proton-based radiotherapy. Every receptor here comes from a woman in her fifties or sixties with cholangiocarcinoma. Some clones in this sample may be carry-over from other donors' samples. Both conserved end residues are part of each CDR3. D genes are given only for firm matches. The size field is filled for only some rows; it gives once, few, many or a size class.

V,J,size,D,CDR3,DNA
TRBV6-5,TRBJ1-2,NA,NA,CASSNGGSYGYTF,TGTGCCAGCAGCAACGGGGGAAGCTATGGCTACACCTTC
TRBV7-2,TRBJ2-2,NA,NA,CASSFDGSTGELFF,TGTGCCAGCAGCTTCGATGGCAGCACCGGGGAGCTGTTTTTT
TRBV21-1,TRBJ2-1,NA,NA,CASSSLSGEVDHNEQFF,TGTGCCAGCAGCTCCCTTTCGGGAGAAGTTGACCACAATGAGCAGTTCTTC
TRBV11-3,TRBJ2-3,few,TRBD1,CASSLGDRATDTQYF,TGTGCCAGCAGCTTAGGGGACAGGGCAACAGATACGCAGTATTTT
TRBV27,TRBJ2-7,NA,NA,CASSLWLGLPPYEQYF,TGTGCCAGCAGTTTGTGGTTGGGACTCCCTCCCTACGAGCAGTACTTC
TRBV4-2,TRBJ1-4,NA,NA,CASSHGQGATNEKLFF,TGTGCCAGCAGCCACGGGCAGGGTGCAACTAATGAAAAACTGTTTTTT
TRBV5-1,TRBJ2-3,once,NA,CASSLDLGGPGDTQYF,TGCGCCAGCAGCTTGGATCTCGGGGGGCCCGGGGATACGCAGTATTTT
TRBV7-3,TRBJ1-1,NA,NA,CASSLNVNTEAFF,TGTGCCAGCAGCTTAAACGTTAACACTGAAGCTTTCTTT
TRBV6-5,TRBJ1-3,NA,TRBD1,CASRGTGERNTIYF,TGTGCCAGCAGGGGGACAGGGGAAAGAAACACCATATATTTT
TRBV5-1,TRBJ1-2,NA,TRBD1,CASSSGNSQGLDGYTF,TGCGCCAGCAGCTCGGGCAATTCACAGGGGTTAGACGGCTACACCTTC
TRBV5-1,TRBJ1-1,NA,TRBD1,CASNNPGTGNTEAFF,TGCGCCAGCAATAATCCCGGGACAGGGAACACTGAAGCTTTCTTT
TRBV18,TRBJ1-6,NA,TRBD1,CASSPGGQGGDSPLHF,TGTGCCAGCTCACCGGGGGGACAGGGAGGCGATTCACCCCTCCACTTT
TRBV11-2,TRBJ2-1,NA,TRBD2,CASSPRTSGWGNEQFF,TGTGCCAGCAGCCCTCGGACTAGCGGCTGGGGGAATGAGCAGTTCTTC
TRBV2,TRBJ2-7,NA,NA,CASSDEGIDEQYF,TGTGCCAGCAGTGATGAGGGGATCGACGAGCAGTACTTC
TRBV15,TRBJ2-5,NA,NA,CATSREIFGEETQYF,TGTGCCACCAGCAGAGAGATATTTGGTGAGGAGACCCAGTACTTC
TRBV11-2,TRBJ2-3,NA,TRBD1,CASSRQGAVTDTQYF,TGTGCCAGCAGCAGACAGGGGGCTGTGACAGATACGCAGTATTTT
TRBV27,TRBJ1-2,few,NA,CASRPWSVQGYTF,TGTGCCAGCAGACCCTGGAGCGTGCAGGGCTACACCTTC
TRBV6-5,TRBJ1-2,NA,NA,CASSPKGGYTF,TGTGCCAGCAGCCCCAAGGGAGGCTACACCTTC
TRBV5-1,TRBJ2-7,few,TRBD1,CASSFAPGQGYEQYF,TGCGCCAGCAGCTTCGCGCCGGGACAGGGTTACGAGCAGTACTTC
TRBV2,TRBJ2-1,NA,NA,CASSEGGGPYNEQFF,TGTGCCAGCAGTGAAGGAGGTGGTCCCTACAATGAGCAGTTCTTC
TRBV27,TRBJ1-4,NA,NA,CASSLDRHNEKLFF,TGTGCCAGCAGTTTAGACAGGCATAATGAAAAACTGTTTTTT
TRBV7-9,TRBJ2-7,few,TRBD2,CASSKRDGVEQYF,TGTGCCAGCAGTAAGCGGGATGGGGTCGAGCAGTACTTC
TRBV5-6,TRBJ2-2,NA,NA,CASQQDIGPGELFF,TGTGCCAGCCAGCAGGATATCGGGCCCGGGGAGCTGTTTTTT
TRBV15,TRBJ1-1,NA,TRBD1,CATSRGQGKGGTEAFF,TGTGCCACCAGCAGAGGACAGGGGAAGGGCGGCACTGAAGCTTTCTTT
TRBV4-1,TRBJ2-1,NA,TRBD2,CASSQESPGRGDEQFF,TGCGCCAGCAGCCAAGAGTCTCCCGGGAGGGGCGATGAGCAGTTCTTC
TRBV18,TRBJ1-6,NA,NA,CASSPARDPPLHF,TGTGCCAGCTCACCCGCCCGGGACCCACCCCTCCACTTT
TRBV18,TRBJ1-2,NA,NA,CASSPGTGTIDYGYTF,TGTGCCAGCTCACCCGGGACTGGAACTATCGACTATGGCTACACCTTC
TRBV10-1,TRBJ2-1,once,NA,CASSESGSYNEQFF,TGCGCCAGCAGTGAGTCCGGCTCCTACAATGAGCAGTTCTTC